This T cell receptor (beta chain) was sequenced for a study of cytomegalovirus exposure and HLA in healthy donors. Overall study results and limits: TCR beta V segments were, for the most part, productive about 87% or about 30% of the time in an earlier analysis.

With V trimmed by 3 bases and J by 2 bases, 5 bases remained unmatched. There are 15 residues in the CDR3. CDR1 and CDR2 from the germline V gene are SNHLY and FYNNEI. Both 60 Vbeta primers and 13 Jbeta primers went into the PCR. The assay was immunoSEQ multiplex PCR, and TCRdb's table has in-frame clones only and misses some. Among roughly 200,000 clones, roughly 72% were seen once, and the ten largest hold less than 2%. This clone was detected only once. The target antigen is unknown. The source material was PBMCs. The rearrangement links TRBV2 to TRBJ2-5, with 8 bases fitting TRBD2. The sequence was collected from a man between 25 and 39 years old in good health and CMV-seronegative. The CDR3 loop is CASSELLAEQETQYF. CDR3 coding DNA: TGTGCCAGCAGTGAGCTACTAGCGGAGCAAGAGACCCAGTACTTC.